This T cell receptor (beta chain) was identified during a study of Graves' ophthalmopathy and Graves' hyperthyroidism. Aged 18 to 65, hyperthyroidism patients had been newly diagnosed, with under 2 months' duration. Scientists amplified the TCR beta CDR3 regions from RNA transcripts. The first round was an RT-PCR with HTBI primers, and the second round was a multiplex PCR. Using its own MiXCR run on the multiplex PCR reads, TCRdb lists one record per CDR3 protein. The sample lists hundreds of thousands of distinct CDR3 sequences, approximately 21% occurring once. This clonotype was seen at least ten times. What was sequenced was peripheral blood. The TCR sequence derives from a woman aged 18 to 35 with stable Graves' hyperthyroidism. Some clones in this sample may be carry-over from other donors' samples.

The CDR3 nucleotides read TGTGCCAGCAGAGATAGCGGGAGGAGGTCCTACGAGCAGTACTTC. It translates to CASRDSGRRSYEQYF. This chain links TRBV2 with TRBJ2-7; TRBD2 aligns across 10 bases. The CDR3 contains 15 residues. The trim removed 6 bases at V and 1 base at J, leaving 6 bases unmatched. From germline, CDR1 is SNHLY and CDR2 FYNNEI.